The 27 T cell receptor beta chains in this list originate from one sample, sequenced in a study of metastatic and nonmetastatic thyroid tumors. TCRdb re-called the PCR reads through MiXCR. The data show 30,000 or so clones, with under 25% seen just once and over 2% held by the top ten. Before thyroid surgery, none of the patients had received any treatment. The sequencing input was blood. Receptors originate from a female donor with papillary thyroid cancer or a benign thyroid nodule (not recorded which). Some clones in this sample may be carry-over from other donors' samples.

The chain joins TRBV20-1 to TRBJ2-1; no clear D. Trimming shortened V by 0 bases and J by 5 bases, and 20 bases separated the two germline ends. The CDR3 loop spans 17 amino acids. Per germline, CDR1 DFQATT and CDR2 SNEGSKA (reference sequence). The CDR3 nucleotides read TGCAGTGCTAGAGATCCACTCTTGGTCTACGACGACAATGAGCAGTTCTTC. Protein: CSARDPLLVYDDNEQFF.

V is TRBV5-4 and J is TRBJ2-1; 9 bases are shared with TRBD1. This CDR3 spans 15 amino acids. CDR1 is SGHNT, CDR2 YYREEE, per germline (reference sequence). With 0 bases clipped from V and 8 bases from J, the junction kept 6 bases outside the gene matches. CDR3 coding DNA: TGTGCCAGCAGCTTGGAAGGACAGGGGTTCGATGAGCAGTTCTTC. It translates to CASSLEGQGFDEQFF.

This clone was detected ten times or more. The V and J genes are TRBV6-1 and TRBJ2-3; the D gene is possibly TRBD1 (5 bases). The germline V and J ends were trimmed by 11 bases and 6 bases, with 24 bases remaining between them. Germline values: CDR1 MNHNS, CDR2 SASEGT. This CDR3 spans 15 amino acids. CDR3 DNA: TGTGCCTCTCGCAATTTTCAGACAGCATACGATACGCAGTATTTT. Protein sequence: CASRNFQTAYDTQYF.

In this sample, this clone turned up many times. The rearrangement joins TRBV28 to TRBJ2-4, with no clear D. The CDR3 covers 15 residues. V gave up 5 bases and J gave up 0 bases, with 11 bases separating them. Germline values: CDR1 MDHEN, CDR2 SYDVKM. CDR3 coding DNA: TGTGCCAGCAGTCCTCACGGTATAGCCAAAAACATTCAGTACTTC. Translation gives CASSPHGIAKNIQYF.

Ten or more counts support this clone. The chain links TRBV29-1 to TRBJ2-5; D gene unclear. From germline, CDR1 is SQVTM and CDR2 ANQGSEA. This CDR3 is 12 amino acids long. Trimming took off 1 base at V and 2 bases at J, with 5 bases between the two ends. CDR3: CSVEVGQETQYF. The CDR3 DNA reads as TGCAGCGTTGAAGTGGGGCAAGAGACCCAGTACTTC.

This clone came up many times. The genes are TRBV29-1 and TRBJ1-2, with 8 bases matching TRBD1. CDR1 and CDR2 from the germline V gene are SQVTM and ANQGSEA. The J segment lost 8 bases and the V segment lost 6 bases, leaving 5 bases of the junction unmatched. The length of the CDR3 is 11 residues. The CDR3 is CSVPTGEGYTF. The CDR3 DNA follows: TGCAGCGTCCCGACAGGGGAGGGCTACACCTTC.

This clone has a count of ten or more. The chain couples TRBV19 to TRBJ2-1; 11 bases map to TRBD2. This CDR3 region has 15 residues. Per germline, CDR1 LNHDA and CDR2 SQIVND (reference sequence). V was clipped by 11 bases and J by 5 bases; unmatched bases: 11. The CDR3, as DNA: TGTGCCTCGAACCGGGGGACTAGCGGAGACAATGAGCAGTTCTTC. Its protein is CASNRGTSGDNEQFF. Using reference TRBV19 and TRBJ2-1 for the parts outside the CDR3, the full variable domain is DGGITQSPKYLFRKEGQNVTLSCEQNLNHDAMYWYRQDPGQGLRLIYYSQIVNDFQKGDIAEGYSVSREKKESFPLTVTSAQKNPTAFYLCASNRGTSGDNEQFFGPGTRLTVL.

In this sample, this clone turned up many times. CDR3 residues: CASSPRQGVDTEAFF. The CDR3 region has the DNA TGTGCCAGCAGCCCGCGACAGGGGGTGGACACTGAAGCTTTCTTT. The rearrangement joins TRBV7-9 to TRBJ1-1, with TRBD1 identical over 9 bases. The CDR3 is 15 amino acids. V gave up 5 bases and J gave up 3 bases; unmatched junction bases: 7. Germline assignment: CDR1 SEHNR and CDR2 FQNEAQ (reference sequence).

This chain connects TRBV5-4 to TRBJ2-1, with D perhaps TRBD2 (6 bases). Germline lookup yields CDR1 SGHNT and CDR2 YYREEE (reference sequence). V was cut by 3 bases and J by 3 bases, with 16 bases left in between. The CDR3 consists of 16 residues. The CDR3 is CASSWTEGSYYNEQFF. The CDR3, as DNA: TGTGCCAGCAGCTGGACGGAGGGGAGCTACTACAATGAGCAGTTCTTC.

In this sample, this clone turned up many times. V and J are TRBV19 and TRBJ1-4; 7 nucleotides line up with TRBD1. CDR1 is LNHDA, CDR2 SQIVND, per germline (reference sequence). This CDR3 has 13 residues. Unmatched junction bases numbered 4, after V lost 5 bases and J lost 7 bases. CDR3 DNA sequence: TGTGCCAGTAGTGAGACAGGGAGTGAAAAACTGTTTTTT. Translating it yields CASSETGSEKLFF. The entire variable domain, with the rest obtained from reference TRBV19 and TRBJ1-4, is as follows: DGGITQSPKYLFRKEGQNVTLSCEQNLNHDAMYWYRQDPGQGLRLIYYSQIVNDFQKGDIAEGYSVSREKKESFPLTVTSAQKNPTAFYLCASSETGSEKLFFGSGTQLSVL.

This clone occurred many times. This chain joins TRBV11-2 and TRBJ2-1, with 8 bases fitting TRBD1. This CDR3 has 13 amino acids. The germline V gene has CDR1 SGHAT and CDR2 FQNNGV. The V segment lost 4 bases and the J segment 6 bases; nucleotides outside the gene matches: 2. CDR3 protein: CASSWTGFNEQFF. In DNA form, the CDR3 reads TGTGCCAGCAGCTGGACAGGGTTCAATGAGCAGTTCTTC.

The chain has TRBV6-1 and TRBJ2-7, with D tentatively TRBD1 (6 bases). There are 13 residues in the CDR3. Germline-derived CDR1 and CDR2 are MNHNS and SASEGT. V shed 7 bases and J shed 1 base, with 11 bases lying between them. CDR3 protein: CASTPGQSYEQYF. Written as DNA, the CDR3 is TGTGCCAGCACCCCTGGACAGTCCTACGAGCAGTACTTC.

This clone was detected a few times. One base away lies a much larger clone, so this may be a sequencing read error. The same CDR3 also results from other DNA sequences found in this sample. The chain employs TRBV15 and TRBJ2-2; D remains ambiguous. This CDR3 is built from 14 residues. Germline values: CDR1 LNHNV, CDR2 YYDKDF (reference sequence). CDR3 residues: CATNRDTATRELFF. DNA for the CDR3: TGTGCCACCAACAGAGATACTGCGACCCGGGAGCTGTTTTTT.

The table lists this clone with many counts. The rearrangement uses TRBV19 and TRBJ1-1; D ambiguous. With 7 bases removed from V and 1 base from J, the gap between germline ends came to 10 bases. The CDR3 consists of 13 residues. CDR1 is LNHDA and CDR2 is SQIVND in the germline V gene (reference sequence). CDR3 coding DNA: TGTGCCAGTAACGGACGGAAGAACACTGAAGCTTTCTTT. The encoded protein is CASNGRKNTEAFF.

This clone came up many times. This chain links TRBV19 with TRBJ1-2; 8 positions agree with TRBD1. Germline CDR1 reads LNHDA; CDR2 reads SQIVND (reference sequence). The CDR3 has 18 residues. Trimming removed 2 bases from V and 7 bases from J; junction bases left unmatched: 18. The DNA of the CDR3 is TGTGCCAGTAGTATAAACATTGGGACAGGCCTCGCGGTAACTGGCTACACCTTC. Residues: CASSINIGTGLAVTGYTF.

This clone is labeled medium-sized. The chain has TRBV6-1 and TRBJ2-7, with D maybe TRBD1 (6 bases). V shed 4 bases and J shed 2 bases, with 12 bases lying between them. CDR3 length equals 14 residues. From germline, CDR1 is MNHNS and CDR2 SASEGT. The CDR3 is CASSVQGRTYEQYF. The CDR3 bases are TGTGCCAGCAGTGTTCAGGGGCGGACCTACGAGCAGTACTTC.

This clone was seen many times. The rearrangement uses TRBV9 and TRBJ2-2, with D perhaps TRBD1 (5 bases). The ends were cut back, 5 bases at V and 1 base at J, with 6 bases in the middle. The length of the CDR3 is 13 residues. Germline-derived CDR1 and CDR2 are SGDLS and YYNGEE. The CDR3 region is CASRTGNTGELFF. The DNA for the CDR3 is TGTGCCAGCAGAACAGGGAACACCGGGGAGCTGTTTTTT.

Ten or more counts support this clone. V gene TRBV18 combines with J gene TRBJ2-3, with TRBD2 matching over 9 bases. This CDR3 spans 20 amino acids. The junction had 15 bases not matched to a gene; V was cut back by 1 base and J by 1 base. Germline V gene lookup returns CDR1 KGHSH and CDR2 LQKENI. The chain's CDR3 is CASSPLRLAGGDLRTDTQYF. DNA of the CDR3: TGTGCCAGCTCACCACTTCGTCTCGCGGGAGGGGACCTTCGCACAGATACGCAGTATTTT. Drawing the rest from reference TRBV18 and TRBJ2-3, the complete variable domain is NAGVMQNPRHLVRRRGQEARLRCSPMKGHSHVYWYRQLPEEGLKFMVYLQKENIIDESGMPKERFSAEFPKEGPSILRIQQVVRGDSAAYFCASSPLRLAGGDLRTDTQYFGPGTRLTVL.

This clone was observed many times. This rearrangement joins TRBV19 to TRBJ2-7, with TRBD1 as a possible D gene (6 bases). CDR3 length: 13 amino acids. CDR1 and CDR2 from the germline V gene are LNHDA and SQIVND (reference sequence). Deletions cut 10 bases from V and 3 bases from J, with 16 bases between. CDR3 nucleotide sequence: TGTGCCACCTCACAGGGCACCCACTACGAGCAGTACTTC. It encodes CATSQGTHYEQYF.

With respect to this clone: A much larger clonotype is one base distant, so this may be a read error. This sequence joins TRBV4-2 and TRBJ2-3; 7 bases line up with TRBD2. This CDR3 comprises 15 residues. The V gene's germline CDR1 is LGHNA and CDR2 YNFKEQ. The CDR3 sequence: CDSSQTSVSTDTQYF. CDR3 DNA: TGTGACAGCAGCCAAACTAGCGTTAGCACAGATACGCAGTATTTT.

This clone was recorded at least ten times. The chain uses TRBV5-6 and TRBJ2-3; D gene unclear. The CDR3 runs 18 residues. The ends were cut back, 6 bases at V and 0 bases at J, with 23 bases in the middle. The germline V gene encodes CDR1 SGHDT and CDR2 YYEEEE. The CDR3: CASTLGSRFVSSTDTQYF. The CDR3 DNA reads as TGTGCCAGCACCCTTGGTTCCAGGTTCGTCTCTAGCACAGATACGCAGTATTTT.

This clone occurred many times. The chain joins TRBV6-1 to TRBJ1-4; 7 bases fit TRBD1. J gave up 8 bases and V 6 bases, and 12 bases lay outside the gene matches. CDR3 length: 15 residues. Germline V gives CDR1 MNHNS, CDR2 SASEGT. The CDR3 loop reads CASRPVDRAGEKLFF. In nucleotides, the CDR3 is TGTGCCAGCAGACCCGTCGACAGGGCCGGGGAAAAACTGTTTTTT.

The gene calls are TRBV11-2 and TRBJ1-1; D possibly corresponds to TRBD1 (6 bases). V lost 11 bases, J lost 3 bases, and 22 bases lay in between. The CDR3 is 15 amino acids. The germline CDR1 and CDR2 sequences are SGHAT and FQNNGV. This CDR3 is CADSAAQGIDTEAFF. The CDR3, as DNA: TGTGCCGACAGCGCCGCACAGGGCATAGACACTGAAGCTTTCTTT.

The sample holds many counts of this clone. CDR3 protein: CASSPGHPRDTEAFF. The CDR3 DNA follows: TGTGCCAGCAGTCCGGGACACCCTCGGGACACTGAAGCTTTCTTT. The J gene is TRBJ1-1, the V gene TRBV2; a possible D gene is TRBD1 (6 bases). CDR3 length: 15 residues. Trimming removed 5 bases at V and 3 bases at J, with 16 bases between. In germline, CDR1 is SNHLY, CDR2 FYNNEI.

The table lists this clone with many counts. The chain joins TRBV5-8 to TRBJ2-7; possible D gene TRBD2, 5 bases. The germline V and J ends were trimmed by 0 bases and 1 base, with 14 bases remaining between them. This CDR3 has 16 amino acids. The germline gives CDR1 SGHTS, CDR2 YDEGEE. The CDR3 is CASSLGEGSRSYEQYF. The CDR3 DNA reads TGTGCCAGCAGCTTGGGTGAGGGTAGCCGTTCCTACGAGCAGTACTTC. Full variable domain (remainder filled in from reference TRBV5-8 and TRBJ2-7): EAGVTQSPTHLIKTRGQQATLRCSPISGHTSVYWYQQALGLGLQFLLWYDEGEERNRGNFPPRFSGRQFPNYSSELNVNALELEDSALYLCASSLGEGSRSYEQYFGPGTRLTVT.

This clone was recorded at least ten times. The genes are TRBV4-3 and TRBJ2-1; D is possibly TRBD2 (5 bases). The CDR3 has 16 residues. Looked up from germline, CDR1 is LGHNA and CDR2 is YSLEER. The V and J ends lost 0 bases and 5 bases respectively, with 14 bases between them. The CDR3 reads CASSQDRVSANNEQFF. In nucleotides, the CDR3 is TGCGCCAGCAGCCAAGATCGGGTTAGCGCAAACAATGAGCAGTTCTTC.

The rearrangement joins TRBV6-2 or TRBV6-3 to TRBJ1-6, with 7 bases that match TRBD1. Trimming took 0 bases from V and 5 from J; bases not matched to a gene: 7. This CDR3 spans 17 amino acids. CDR1 is MNHEY, CDR2 SVGEGT, per germline. CDR3 residues: CASSYSGNRGNNSPLHF. The CDR3 DNA is TGTGCCAGCAGTTACTCTGGGAACAGGGGAAATAATTCACCCCTCCACTTT.